A selection of T cell receptor beta chains follows, all from one sample in a study of memory CD4+ T cells and cytomegalovirus serostatus. The data were produced by immunoSEQ multiplex PCR, yet TCRdb's version contains in-frame clones alone and is incomplete. Among 45,000 to 60,000 clones listed, roughly 78% were seen once. The material sequenced was memory CD4+ T cells from blood. The receptor source for this set is an adult in good health and CMV-seronegative. Both conserved end residues are part of each CDR3. Each record gives: clone size, D gene, V gene, J gene, CDR3 DNA, CDR3 protein. The D gene is left open where the match is weak. Only some rows state a clone size, as once, few, many or a class for expanded clones.

-,-,TRBV28,TRBJ1-5,TGTGCCAGCAGTTTAACGGGCAGGGTCTTAGGCCAGCCCCAGCATTTT,CASSLTGRVLGQPQHF
-,-,TRBV5-3,TRBJ1-4,TGTGCCAGAAGCTTGGTCCCGTTACAGGGATTGTTCGGTGAAAAACTGTTTTTT,CARSLVPLQGLFGEKLFF
-,-,TRBV6-1,TRBJ2-7,TGTGCCACCCACCGTATCTACGAGCAGTACTTC,CATHRIYEQYF
few,-,TRBV4-2,TRBJ1-5,TGTGCCAGCAGCCCACAGGGCTTTCGGTCAATGGGCAATCAGCCCCAGCATTTT,CASSPQGFRSMGNQPQHF
-,TRBD1,TRBV29-1,TRBJ2-7,TGCAGCGTAGCCGGGACAGCCTACGAGCAGTACTTC,CSVAGTAYEQYF
-,-,TRBV14,TRBJ2-5,TGTGCCAGCAGCCAAGTCGAGACCCAGTACTTC,CASSQVETQYF
-,-,TRBV6-1,TRBJ2-3,TGTGCCAGCACGAGAACAGATACGCAGTATTTT,CASTRTDTQYF
-,-,TRBV5-5,TRBJ2-7,TGTGCCAGCAGCTCGCCCAATACACAATCCTACGAGCAGTACTTC,CASSSPNTQSYEQYF
-,TRBD1,TRBV11-2,TRBJ2-7,TGTGCCAGCAGCCCCCTGCTGGGACAGGGGGCCGGAGACGAGCAGTACTTC,CASSPLLGQGAGDEQYF
-,-,TRBV11-1,TRBJ1-1,TGTGCCAGCAGCCCGAAACGAGGGTTATTGAACACTGAAGCTTTCTTT,CASSPKRGLLNTEAFF
-,TRBD1,TRBV28,TRBJ1-2,TGTGCCAGCAGCCCTGGGACAGGGCGCCATGGCTACACCTTC,CASSPGTGRHGYTF
-,-,TRBV7-2,TRBJ2-7,TGTGCCAGCAGTCAATTGATCTCCTACGAGCAGTACTTC,CASSQLISYEQYF
-,-,TRBV6-1,TRBJ2-1,TGTGCCAGCAGTTGGAGCGGCCTCAATGAGCAGTTCTTC,CASSWSGLNEQFF
-,TRBD2,TRBV6-6,TRBJ2-1,TGTGCCAGCAGTCCTAACGCCGGGACTAGTTCTGAGCAGTTCTTC,CASSPNAGTSSEQFF
once,-,TRBV29-1,TRBJ2-7,TGCAGCGTTATCGGGGGCTACGAGCAGTACTTC,CSVIGGYEQYF
-,TRBD2,TRBV14,TRBJ2-1,TGTGCCAGCAGCCACCTCCTACTAGCGGGGGTATACAATGAGCAGTTCTTC,CASSHLLLAGVYNEQFF
-,-,TRBV29-1,TRBJ2-1,TGCAGCGTTGAGGTCCCCATCTCCTACAATGAGCAGTTCTTC,CSVEVPISYNEQFF
-,-,TRBV28,TRBJ1-1,TGTGCCAGCAGTGGACCGAGGGGCCGTAGCCACACTGAAGCTTTCTTT,CASSGPRGRSHTEAFF
-,-,TRBV20-1,TRBJ2-7,TGCAGTGCGTCGGGATACGAGCAGTACTTC,CSASGYEQYF
once,-,TRBV5-6,TRBJ2-7,TGTGCCAGCAGCTTGTTGGGAACGGGCTCCTACGAGCAGTACTTC,CASSLLGTGSYEQYF
-,TRBD1,TRBV5-4,TRBJ2-1,TGTGCCAGCAGCTTGGGACAGGGGGCCCACAATGAGCAGTTCTTC,CASSLGQGAHNEQFF
once,TRBD2,TRBV30,TRBJ2-7,TGTGCCTGGAGTAAAAGGGGAGGGACCTACGAGCAGTACTTC,CAWSKRGGTYEQYF
-,TRBD2,TRBV7-8,TRBJ2-7,TGTGCCAGCAGCTTAGTAGCGGGAGTCTCCTACGAGCAGTACTTC,CASSLVAGVSYEQYF
-,-,TRBV4-1,TRBJ1-1,TGCGCCAGCAGCCAAGATCCGGGCCGGGTGAACACTGAAGCTTTCTTT,CASSQDPGRVNTEAFF
-,TRBD2,TRBV5-4,TRBJ2-7,TGTGCCAGCAGCTTGGGACTAGCGGGGGGGGTCTCCTACGAGCAGTACTTC,CASSLGLAGGVSYEQYF
-,-,TRBV5-4,TRBJ2-1,TGTGCCAGCAGCGCTCCGGGGGGCCTTGGCGAGCAGTTCTTC,CASSAPGGLGEQFF
-,TRBD2,TRBV28,TRBJ2-1,TGTGCCAGCAGTCTGACTAGCGGGAGTTCTTATGAGCAGTTCTTC,CASSLTSGSSYEQFF
-,TRBD1,TRBV6-1,TRBJ1-1,TGTGCCAGCAGAACGCCGTGGACAGGGGTAACTGAAGCTTTCTTT,CASRTPWTGVTEAFF
-,-,TRBV6-6,TRBJ1-5,TGTGCCAGCAGTTATGTAAGTAATTGGAGCAATCAGCCCCAGCATTTT,CASSYVSNWSNQPQHF
-,TRBD1,TRBV9,TRBJ1-1,TGTGCCAGCAGCGTAGATGGACAGGCCATGAACACTGAAGCTTTCTTT,CASSVDGQAMNTEAFF
-,TRBD2,TRBV11-1,TRBJ2-1,TGTGCCAGCAGCTCCCTCGGGACTAGATTAAACAATGAGCAGTTCTTC,CASSSLGTRLNNEQFF
-,TRBD1,TRBV28,TRBJ2-5,TGTGCCAGCAGTCCGGGACAGGGAGGTGGGGAGACCCAGTACTTC,CASSPGQGGGETQYF
once,TRBD1,TRBV27,TRBJ2-7,TGTGCCAGCAGTTTACGGACAGGGCCATACGAGCAGTACTTC,CASSLRTGPYEQYF
many,TRBD2,TRBV19,TRBJ2-1,TGTGCCAGTAGTATTGGTGCGCTAGCGGTACTCTCCTACAATGAGCAGTTCTTC,CASSIGALAVLSYNEQFF
-,-,TRBV10-2,TRBJ2-1,TGCGCCAGCAGTGGGGGATCGTCCACTGGAACAAGGGGCTCCTACAATGAGCAGTTCTTC,CASSGGSSTGTRGSYNEQFF
-,-,TRBV10-3,TRBJ2-7,TGTGCCATCGGGCTGACAGACGAGCAGTACTTC,CAIGLTDEQYF
-,-,TRBV7-9,TRBJ2-2,TGTGCCAGCAGCTTAAAAGGGCCCGGGGAGCTGTTTTTT,CASSLKGPGELFF
-,-,TRBV19,TRBJ1-2,TGTGCCAGTAGTGACTTGGCAAATCGAAAGACCTATGGCTACACCTTC,CASSDLANRKTYGYTF
-,TRBD1,TRBV28,TRBJ1-6,TGTGCCAGCAGTTTATATTCCGGACAGGGAGGATCACCCCTCCACTTT,CASSLYSGQGGSPLHF
-,-,TRBV11-3,TRBJ2-7,TGTGCCAGCAGCTTAGTGGGGAAGTTGGTGTACGAGCAGTACTTC,CASSLVGKLVYEQYF
-,-,TRBV19,TRBJ2-7,TGTGCCAGTAGTCCACCGGGAAAAAGCTCCTACGAGCAGTACTTC,CASSPPGKSSYEQYF
-,-,TRBV28,TRBJ1-1,TGTGCCAGCAGTTTATGGCGAACTTCTGCTGAAGCTTTCTTT,CASSLWRTSAEAFF
once,-,TRBV19,TRBJ2-7,TGTGCCAGTAGTATACAGGATGCCTACGAGCAGTACTTC,CASSIQDAYEQYF